These T cell receptor beta chains were read from a single sample in a study of T-cell reconstitution after alpha-beta-depleted transplantation in children. TCRdb passed the PCR reads through MiXCR, listing each CDR3 protein once. The data show 700,000 to 850,000 distinct CDR3 sequences, about 16% seen once. The source was PBMCs, mostly from graft donor cells, collected 360 days after TCRalphabeta/CD19-depleted stem cell transplant. The receptor source for this set is a male patient between 5 and 17 years old who had a stem cell transplant for acute lymphoblastic leukemia, so the T cells may come from the graft donor. The CDR3 runs from the conserved cysteine through the conserved F or W. The D gene is left open where the match is weak. Size tells how often a clone was seen (once, few, many) or the class of an expanded clone, and some rows leave it out.

clone size	V gene	D gene	J gene	CDR3 DNA	CDR3 protein
many	TRBV5-1	.	TRBJ1-6	TGCGCCAGCAGCTTGGAAGTGAATTCACCCCTCCACTTT	CASSLEVNSPLHF
few	TRBV7-2	.	TRBJ2-1	TGTGCCAGCAGCCCTGATGGGGGCGCGTGGCAGTTCTTC	CASSPDGGAWQFF
few	TRBV5-1	.	TRBJ2-2	TGCGCCAGCAGCCCAAGTCGACCCGGGGAGCTGTTTTTT	CASSPSRPGELFF
few	TRBV9	TRBD2	TRBJ2-7	TGTGCCAGCAGCGTAAGGGGAACTAGCGGGAGCTCCTACGAGCAGTACTTC	CASSVRGTSGSSYEQYF
.	TRBV6-6	.	TRBJ1-1	TGTGCCAGCAGGGACGGCGGTCTTGAAGCTTTCTTT	CASRDGGLEAFF
few	TRBV3-1	.	TRBJ2-7	TGTGCCAGCAGCTACGACAGGCGCCGAGTCTACGAGCAGTACTTC	CASSYDRRRVYEQYF
.	TRBV27	.	TRBJ1-1	TGTGCCAGCAGTTTATCTCCCTCTCTCGGACGGGTGAACACTGAAGCTTTCTTT	CASSLSPSLGRVNTEAFF
.	TRBV7-9	.	TRBJ2-1	TGTGCCAGCAACGGGCAAGCCTACAATGAGCAGTTCTTC	CASNGQAYNEQFF
.	TRBV30	TRBD2	TRBJ2-7	TGTGCCTCCCAGCGGGAGTACGGCTACGAGCAGTACTTC	CASQREYGYEQYF
.	TRBV5-1	TRBD2	TRBJ2-7	TGCGCCAGCAGGGCGGGACTAGCGGGAGGGTCCTACGAGCAGTACTTC	CASRAGLAGGSYEQYF
few	TRBV7-9	.	TRBJ2-3	TGTGCCAGCGATCCGACAGATACGCAGTATTTT	CASDPTDTQYF
many	TRBV6-2/TRBV6-3	.	TRBJ2-1	TGTGCCAGCAGTTACTGGTGGGCCGGCGACAATGAGCAGTTCTTC	CASSYWWAGDNEQFF
many	TRBV5-1	.	TRBJ2-7	TGCGCCAGCAGCTTGGGAGCGGACGAGCAGTACTTC	CASSLGADEQYF
few	TRBV19	.	TRBJ2-7	TGTGCCAGTAGTATTGTTGGTCGACACGAGCAGTACTTC	CASSIVGRHEQYF
.	TRBV3-1	.	TRBJ2-7	TGTGCCAGCAGCCGGGGCGGGGAGTTTTACGAGCAGTACTTC	CASSRGGEFYEQYF
few	TRBV11-1	TRBD2	TRBJ2-1	TGTGCCAGCAGCTTGGGGACTAGCGGGATATTGAATGAGCAGTTCTTC	CASSLGTSGILNEQFF
few	TRBV21-1	.	TRBJ2-7	TGTGCCAGCAGCAATGTCTTGGATGGGGGAAGGTCCTACGAGCAGTACTTC	CASSNVLDGGRSYEQYF
few	TRBV5-6	TRBD2	TRBJ2-7	TGTGCCAGCAGCTCCCCGGGACTAGCGGGAGGGACCTACGAGCAGTACTTC	CASSSPGLAGGTYEQYF
.	TRBV7-9	TRBD1	TRBJ2-7	TGTGCCAGCAGCTTCGCCCGGGGACAGGGACTGTACGAGCAGTACTTC	CASSFARGQGLYEQYF
.	TRBV6-2/TRBV6-3	.	TRBJ2-1	TGTGCCAGCAGTTACGCACCGACCGCCGGTGAGCAGTTCTTC	CASSYAPTAGEQFF
.	TRBV7-2	TRBD2	TRBJ2-7	TGTGCCAGCAGTTCCACTCTAGCGGGAGCCCGCTACTACGAGCAGTACTTC	CASSSTLAGARYYEQYF
once	TRBV2	TRBD1	TRBJ2-6	TGTGCCAGCAGTATCAGGGACAGGGACCTCTTCTCTGGGGCCAACGTCCTGACTTTC	CASSIRDRDLFSGANVLTF
many	TRBV20-1	TRBD2	TRBJ2-7	TGCAGTGCTAGAGATCGGACTAGCGGGAGGTACGAGCAGTACTTC	CSARDRTSGRYEQYF
many	TRBV27	.	TRBJ1-2	TGTGCCAGCGGACGGACCCCGCTCGGCGTCTATGGCTACACCTTC	CASGRTPLGVYGYTF
.	TRBV11-3	TRBD1	TRBJ2-7	TGTGCCAGCAGCTTAGACGGGACAGATTACTACGAGCAGTACTTC	CASSLDGTDYYEQYF
few	TRBV5-1	.	TRBJ2-7	TGCGCCAGCAGCGAGACTCAGCCGGCGTCCTACGAGCAGTACTTC	CASSETQPASYEQYF
.	TRBV15	.	TRBJ2-1	TGTGCCACCAGCATTCTTTGGGGTGAGCAGTTCTTC	CATSILWGEQFF
few	TRBV28	.	TRBJ2-7	TGTGCCAGCAGTTATCAGGGTATGCGCGAGCAGTACTTC	CASSYQGMREQYF
few	TRBV7-9	TRBD1	TRBJ2-1	TGTGCCAGCAGCACAACCCGAGGACAGGGGGTAGGGTATGAGCAGTTCTTC	CASSTTRGQGVGYEQFF
few	TRBV5-1	TRBD2	TRBJ2-3	TGCGCCAGCGTGCGGGAGAACACAGATACGCAGTATTTT	CASVRENTDTQYF